The 9 T cell receptor beta chains below were found in one sample sequenced in a study of blood T cell repertoires in COVID-19 (dated by TCRdb to 2019 to 2021). The method was the immunoSEQ multiplex PCR assay. TCRdb retrieved this table from immuneACCESS and kept in-frame rearrangements only. Not all clones are present; in checked studies, unresolved V genes account for under half, and no reason is known for the remainder. Here the sample has about 110,000 clones; around 81% occur a single time. The leading ten clones occupy roughly 4.7% of the sample. The sequenced sample consisted of peripheral blood. These receptors were collected from a human donor in a cohort sampled during active or convalescent COVID-19.

The chain carries TRBV19 and TRBJ2-2; 7 bases map to TRBD2. Germline trimming cut 8 bases from V and 2 bases from J; bases unmatched to any gene: 11. The length of the CDR3 is 16 residues. Germline V gene sequence: CDR1 LNHDA, CDR2 SQIVND (reference sequence). CDR3 residues: CASSRPGGGNTGELFF. CDR3 nucleotides: TGTGCCAGTTCTCGGCCGGGGGGAGGTAACACCGGGGAGCTGTTTTTT.

V gene TRBV15 combines with J gene TRBJ1-2; the D gene is possibly TRBD1 (5 bases). V lost 8 bases to trimming and J lost 4 bases, with 26 bases between them. From germline, CDR1 is LNHNV and CDR2 YYDKDF (reference sequence). The length of the CDR3 is 17 residues. CDR3 residues: CATQSLVTGDYGYGYTF. The CDR3, as DNA: TGTGCCACCCAGAGTTTAGTGACGGGGGACTACGGCTATGGCTACACCTTC.

The V and J genes are TRBV28 and TRBJ1-4; no clear D gene. V gave up 1 base and J gave up 5 bases, with 8 bases separating them. CDR3 length: 14 amino acids. Germline lookup yields CDR1 MDHEN and CDR2 SYDVKM. DNA of the CDR3: TGTGCCAGCAGTTTATTTATATTGAATGAAAAACTGTTTTTT. This codes for CASSLFILNEKLFF.

V gene TRBV7-8 combines with J gene TRBJ1-1, with 7 bases identical to TRBD1. The CDR3 is made up of 13 amino acids. Germline V gene lookup returns CDR1 SGHVS and CDR2 FQNEAQ. V dropped 7 bases and J dropped 1; count of bases not matched to a gene: 3. The CDR3 spells CASTRQGNTEAFF. The CDR3 nucleotides are TGTGCCAGCACCCGACAGGGGAACACTGAAGCTTTCTTT.

The V gene is TRBV10-1, the J gene TRBJ2-3, with 10 bases that match TRBD2. CDR1 and CDR2 from the germline V gene are WNHNN and SYGVQD (reference sequence). V was pared by 3 bases and J by 5 bases, with 5 bases of the junction left unmatched. CDR3 size: 15 residues. CDR3 sequence reads: CASSDQRGGRDTQYF. CDR3 bases: TGCGCCAGCAGTGACCAGCGGGGGGGCCGAGATACGCAGTATTTT.

This chain joins TRBV15 and TRBJ2-7; 10 bases are shared with TRBD1. Trimming removed 0 bases from V and 6 bases from J; junction bases left unmatched: 5. Germline CDR1 reads LNHNV; CDR2 reads YYDKDF (reference sequence). This CDR3 has 15 amino acids. The CDR3 sequence: CATSREGGTGVEQYF. CDR3 coding DNA: TGTGCCACCAGCAGAGAAGGCGGGACAGGGGTCGAGCAGTACTTC.

This clone showed up just once. The genes are TRBV6-5 and TRBJ2-3; weak D call: TRBD2 (5 bases). Germline CDR1 and CDR2: MNHEY and SVGAGI. The CDR3 sequence is 13 residues long. V lost 1 base, J lost 6 bases, and 8 bases lay in between. The CDR3 DNA is TGTGCCAGCAGTTACTTGGGCGGGGATACGCAGTATTTT. Its protein product is CASSYLGGDTQYF.

The chain carries TRBV29-1 and TRBJ2-2, with 8 bases matching TRBD2. The CDR3 sequence is 15 residues long. Germline V gene lookup returns CDR1 SQVTM and CDR2 ANQGSEA. With 7 bases clipped from V and 8 bases from J, the junction kept 15 bases outside the gene matches. The CDR3 nucleotides are TGCAGCGCCGTGCCTACTAGCGGATTTAGGGGGGAGCTGTTTTTT. Amino acids: CSAVPTSGFRGELFF.

This clone was picked up a small number of times. CDR3 protein: CASTPDRNTGELFF. The CDR3 region has the DNA TGTGCCAGCACCCCGGACAGGAACACCGGGGAGCTGTTTTTT. The chain combines TRBV6-5 with TRBJ2-2; a weak D match, TRBD1 (6 bases). Trimming pared 7 bases from V and 1 base from J, leaving 10 bases between. This CDR3 has 14 residues. CDR1 and CDR2 (germline): MNHEY, SVGAGI.